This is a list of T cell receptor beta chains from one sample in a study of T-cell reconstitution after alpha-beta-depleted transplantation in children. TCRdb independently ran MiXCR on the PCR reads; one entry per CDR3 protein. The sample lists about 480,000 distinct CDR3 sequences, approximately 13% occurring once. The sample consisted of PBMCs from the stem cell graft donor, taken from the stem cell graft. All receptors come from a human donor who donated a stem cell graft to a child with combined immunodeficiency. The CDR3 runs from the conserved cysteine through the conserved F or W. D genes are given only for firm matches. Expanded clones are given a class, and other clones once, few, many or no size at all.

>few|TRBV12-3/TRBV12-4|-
CASSLSAGWEQFF
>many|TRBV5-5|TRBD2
CASSSTSDYEQYF
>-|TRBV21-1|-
CASSYRLAGTQDTQYF
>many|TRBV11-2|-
CASSSQRTYEQYF
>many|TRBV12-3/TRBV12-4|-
CASSLSGTRGTYDGYTF
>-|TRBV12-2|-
CASRPLGLAGDDNYNEQFF
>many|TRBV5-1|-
CASSLDGISYEQYF
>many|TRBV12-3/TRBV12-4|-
CASTVTRAGELFF
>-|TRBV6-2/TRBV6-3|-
CASTLGRLESSTLLHF
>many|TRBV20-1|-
CSATRIRGTDTQYF
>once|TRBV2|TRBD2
CASCPESLGLAGYTDTQYF
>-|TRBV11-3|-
CASSLSGDGVF
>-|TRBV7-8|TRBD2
CASSPRTRRDTQYF
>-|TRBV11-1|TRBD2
CASSNLAGDPNEQFF
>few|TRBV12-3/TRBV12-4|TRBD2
CASSSQTSGPNTGELFF
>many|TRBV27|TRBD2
CASSPGTSGRDEQFF
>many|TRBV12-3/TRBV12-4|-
CASSFAGEQFF
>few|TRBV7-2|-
CASALGRLNEQFF
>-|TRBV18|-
CASSPSGGLNTEAFF
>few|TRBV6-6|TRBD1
CATITGDYGYTF
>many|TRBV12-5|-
CASGLDSTQPDGYTF
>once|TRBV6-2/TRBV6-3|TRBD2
CASSTPGRGGNEQFF
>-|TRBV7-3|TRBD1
CASGLRGGYGYTF
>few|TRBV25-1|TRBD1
CASRDRAFTEAFF
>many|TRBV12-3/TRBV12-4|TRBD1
CASSLSVGTGDDSYEQYF
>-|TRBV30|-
CAWSWTGAPEQFF
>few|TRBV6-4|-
CASSEWGIVNEQFF
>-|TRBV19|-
CASSMTGGSGTDTQYF
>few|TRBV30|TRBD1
CAWSGLGQGGYGYTF
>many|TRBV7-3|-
CASSLDGDTSTDTQYF
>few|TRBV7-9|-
CASSPKTANSYNEQFF
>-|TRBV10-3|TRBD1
CAISVQGDFSGNTIYF
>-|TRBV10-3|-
CAISESFQGWDEQFF
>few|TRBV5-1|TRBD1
CASSLTGGDNQPQHF
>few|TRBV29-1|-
CSVELTRVSSYNEQFF
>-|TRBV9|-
CASSVEWRVTDTQYF
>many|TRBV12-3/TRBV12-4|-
CASSSQGNTEAFF
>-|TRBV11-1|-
CASSPRLRIRGVGETQYF
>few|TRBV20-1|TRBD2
CSGLAGYEQYF
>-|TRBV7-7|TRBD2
CASSPRTSGSEGEQFF
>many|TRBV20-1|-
CSARDEKPAKNIQYF
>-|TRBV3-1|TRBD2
CASSQDHSGGTDTQYF
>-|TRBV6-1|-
CASSSKADSTDTQYF
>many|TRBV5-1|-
CASSLEGAGMTEAFF
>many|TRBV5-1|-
CASSLVGGMNGYTF
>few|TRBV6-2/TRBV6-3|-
CASSYGTDYGYTF
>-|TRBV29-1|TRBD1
CSARTGENEQYF
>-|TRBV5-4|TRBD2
CASRSGLAGGTDTQYF
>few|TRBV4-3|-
CASSQARNWRDTQYF